These T cell receptor beta chains were read from a single sample in a study of T cells in Graves' hyperthyroidism and ophthalmopathy. MiXCR was run by TCRdb on the multiplex PCR reads, yielding one entry per CDR3 protein. This table has approximately 740,000 distinct CDR3 sequences, approximately 14% appearing once. The material sequenced was blood. The receptors shown here come from a woman aged 18-29 years with Graves' hyperthyroidism. Each CDR3 is given with its conserved first and last residue. The D gene is left open where the match is weak. Expanded clones get a size class; other rows say once, few or many, or leave the size out.

V: TRBV7-2; J: TRBJ2-7; size: NA; D: NA; DNA: TGTGCCAGCAGCCTCTCCTCAGGGTCCCTATACGAGCAGTACTTC; CDR3: CASSLSSGSLYEQYF
V: TRBV7-3; J: TRBJ1-3; size: NA; D: NA; DNA: TGTGCCAGCAGCTTGACCCTCCAAAGCACCATATATTTT; CDR3: CASSLTLQSTIYF
V: TRBV20-1; J: TRBJ2-1; size: few; D: NA; DNA: TGCAGTCCTGGGGACCCCTTTAGGGCTGGCGCATACAATGAGCAGTTCTTC; CDR3: CSPGDPFRAGAYNEQFF
V: TRBV2; J: TRBJ1-2; size: many; D: NA; DNA: TGTGCCAGCAATCGAGACTCTTCTAACTATGGCTACACCTTC; CDR3: CASNRDSSNYGYTF
V: TRBV19; J: TRBJ2-4; size: NA; D: NA; DNA: TGTGCCAGTAGTATCTTGGACAGTCGGTTTCCCATTCAGTACTTC; CDR3: CASSILDSRFPIQYF
V: TRBV7-9; J: TRBJ2-5; size: NA; D: NA; DNA: TGTGCCAGCACCCCCTGGCGGGGAGAGACCCAGTACTTC; CDR3: CASTPWRGETQYF
V: TRBV29-1; J: TRBJ2-7; size: few; D: NA; DNA: TGCAGCGTTGAAAGGGTCGGAGGGGCAGGGTACGAGCAGTACTTC; CDR3: CSVERVGGAGYEQYF
V: TRBV3-1; J: TRBJ2-7; size: NA; D: TRBD2; DNA: TGTGCCAGCAGCCAACGACGAGGACTAGCGGGGCTCTCCGAGCAGTACTTC; CDR3: CASSQRRGLAGLSEQYF
V: TRBV2; J: TRBJ1-6; size: many; D: NA; DNA: TGTGCCAGCCTCCGGGGATTTCTAACCTATAATTCACCCCTCCACTTT; CDR3: CASLRGFLTYNSPLHF
V: TRBV10-3; J: TRBJ2-3; size: many; D: TRBD2; DNA: TGTGCCATCAGGGGATTTAGTAGCGGGGATACGCAGTATTTT; CDR3: CAIRGFSSGDTQYF
V: TRBV6-1; J: TRBJ1-1; size: NA; D: NA; DNA: TGTGCCAGCATGAGGGTCCACGAAGCTTTCTTT; CDR3: CASMRVHEAFF